Listed below are T cell receptor beta chains from one sample, sequenced in a study of T cells in Graves' hyperthyroidism and ophthalmopathy. TCRdb recomputed calls from the multiplex PCR reads with MiXCR, one row per CDR3 protein. The sample holds about 560,000 distinct CDR3 sequences; 16% are singletons and the top ten take 15% to 20%. The sample was blood. These receptor sequences come from a woman between 18 and 30 years old with Graves' hyperthyroidism. Both conserved end residues are part of each CDR3. A D gene is named only where the DNA matches it firmly. Clone sizes are given selectively: once, few, many, or a class where the clone is expanded.

D	V	J	size	CDR3	DNA
TRBD1	TRBV5-4	TRBJ1-1	few	CASSLDHRGTEAFF	TGTGCCAGCAGCTTGGACCACAGGGGTACTGAAGCTTTCTTT
TRBD1	TRBV20-1	TRBJ2-1	.	CSADQKGQGFGEQFF	TGCAGTGCGGATCAAAAGGGACAGGGATTTGGTGAGCAGTTCTTC
TRBD1	TRBV7-2	TRBJ1-2	few	CASSLTGTGNRGYTF	TGTGCCAGCAGCCTCACCGGGACAGGAAATCGGGGCTACACCTTC
TRBD2	TRBV20-1	TRBJ2-1	many	CSAGFLPGLAGGPRFDNEQFF	TGCAGTGCTGGATTCCTACCGGGACTAGCGGGAGGGCCCCGCTTTGACAATGAGCAGTTCTTC
TRBD2	TRBV6-2/TRBV6-3	TRBJ2-1	.	CASTGSGAGEQFF	TGTGCCAGCACGGGTAGCGGGGCGGGTGAGCAGTTCTTC
TRBD1	TRBV7-3	TRBJ2-3	.	CASSQGLARGTDTQYF	TGCGCCAGCAGCCAAGGTTTGGCCAGGGGGACAGATACGCAGTATTTT
TRBD1	TRBV11-3	TRBJ1-1	many	CASSFGQGVAEAFF	TGTGCCAGCAGCTTCGGACAGGGCGTCGCTGAAGCTTTCTTT
.	TRBV15	TRBJ1-1	many	CATSKRARGNTEAFF	TGTGCCACCAGCAAGAGGGCCAGGGGGAACACTGAAGCTTTCTTT
.	TRBV9	TRBJ2-2	.	CASTTSNTGELFF	TGTGCCAGCACCACTAGCAACACCGGGGAGCTGTTTTTT
TRBD2	TRBV12-3/TRBV12-4	TRBJ2-1	few	CASRSSSGVFF	TGTGCCAGCCGCTCCTCTAGCGGGGTGTTCTTC
.	TRBV7-9	TRBJ2-7	many	CASSLYSGQYEQYF	TGTGCCAGCAGCTTATATTCGGGGCAGTACGAGCAGTACTTC
.	TRBV20-1	TRBJ2-7	many	CSARDRLRAYEQYF	TGCAGTGCTAGAGATCGGCTACGCGCTTACGAGCAGTACTTC
TRBD1	TRBV7-2	TRBJ2-7	.	CASIEGQGSYEQYF	TGTGCCAGCATAGAGGGACAGGGCTCCTACGAGCAGTACTTC
TRBD1	TRBV24-1	TRBJ2-1	few	CATSDWGTGGDEQFF	TGTGCCACCAGTGATTGGGGGACAGGGGGAGATGAGCAGTTCTTC
.	TRBV7-8	TRBJ2-7	many	CASSLESGVEQYF	TGTGCCAGCAGCTTAGAGTCAGGGGTCGAGCAGTACTTC
.	TRBV20-1	TRBJ1-5	few	CSARDSRREGGNQPQHF	TGCAGTGCTAGAGACTCCCGCAGGGAAGGTGGCAATCAGCCCCAGCATTTT
.	TRBV29-1	TRBJ1-1	many	CSYHPGPPNTEAFF	TGCAGCTATCACCCCGGGCCTCCGAACACTGAAGCTTTCTTT
.	TRBV11-1	TRBJ2-5	few	CASSFDHRTQETQYF	TGTGCCAGCAGCTTCGACCACAGGACACAAGAGACCCAGTACTTC
.	TRBV6-2/TRBV6-3	TRBJ1-1	many	CASSYSIRGGNTEAFF	TGTGCCAGCAGTTACTCGATCCGGGGCGGGAACACTGAAGCTTTCTTT
.	TRBV28	TRBJ2-1	many	CASSTTQPPYNEQFF	TGTGCCAGCAGCACGACTCAACCACCCTACAATGAGCAGTTCTTC
.	TRBV5-1	TRBJ2-7	few	CASSSTQGHYYEQYF	TGCGCCAGCAGCTCAACCCAGGGTCACTACTACGAGCAGTACTTC
TRBD1	TRBV4-1	TRBJ2-7	.	CASREAGTGAGNEQYF	TGCGCCAGCAGGGAGGCCGGGACAGGGGCTGGCAACGAGCAGTACTTC
TRBD1	TRBV6-6	TRBJ1-2	.	CASSYSDRDGYTF	TGTGCCAGCAGTTACTCGGACAGGGATGGCTACACCTTC
.	TRBV11-3	TRBJ2-1	.	CASSLDTGLGSYNEQFF	TGTGCCAGCAGCTTAGATACAGGTCTGGGGTCCTACAATGAGCAGTTCTTC
TRBD1	TRBV5-1	TRBJ1-2	.	CASRPTGQGYGYTF	TGCGCCAGCAGGCCTACGGGACAGGGCTATGGCTACACCTTC
.	TRBV28	TRBJ2-7	many	CASRQKIYEQYF	TGTGCCAGCAGGCAAAAAATCTACGAGCAGTACTTC
.	TRBV3-1	TRBJ2-3	few	CASSNTGTGTDTQYF	TGTGCCAGCAGCAATACCGGGACTGGCACAGATACGCAGTATTTT